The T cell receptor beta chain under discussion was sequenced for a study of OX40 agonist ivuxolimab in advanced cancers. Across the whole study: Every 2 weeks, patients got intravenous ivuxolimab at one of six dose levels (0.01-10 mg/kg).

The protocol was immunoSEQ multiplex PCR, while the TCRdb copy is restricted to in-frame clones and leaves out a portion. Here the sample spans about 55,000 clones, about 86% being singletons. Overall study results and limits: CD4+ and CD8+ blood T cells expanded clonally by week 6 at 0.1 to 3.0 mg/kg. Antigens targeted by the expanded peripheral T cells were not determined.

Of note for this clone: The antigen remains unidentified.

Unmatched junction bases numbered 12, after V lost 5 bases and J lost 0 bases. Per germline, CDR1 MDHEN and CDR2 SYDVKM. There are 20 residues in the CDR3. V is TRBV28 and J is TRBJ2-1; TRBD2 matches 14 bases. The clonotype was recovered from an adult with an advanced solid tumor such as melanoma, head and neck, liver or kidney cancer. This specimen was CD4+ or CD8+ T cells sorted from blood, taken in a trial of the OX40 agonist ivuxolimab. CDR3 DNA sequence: TGTGCCAGCAGTCTACCGGGACTAGCGGGAGTTTGGAGCTCCTACAATGAGCAGTTCTTC. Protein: CASSLPGLAGVWSSYNEQFF.